The clone carrying this T cell receptor (beta chain) showed up just a few times. The entry originates in a study of T cell repertoires in cytomegalovirus infection. TCRdb itself ran the reads through MiXCR, one entry per CDR3 protein. The table records around 300,000 distinct CDR3 sequences, 8% to 9.5% of them present only once. The length of the CDR3 is 14 residues. Germline V gives CDR1 MNHEY, CDR2 SVGEGT. Trimming removed 7 bases at V and 9 bases at J, with 21 bases between. Specimen: PBMCs. This chain connects TRBV6-2 or TRBV6-3 to TRBJ2-5; maybe TRBD2 (7 bases). The sequence derives from a human donor in good health (CMV status not recorded). Some clones in this sample may be carry-over from other donors' samples. The chain's CDR3 is CASIKGGAVDSQYF. CDR3 coding DNA: TGTGCCAGCATCAAGGGGGGGGCAGTGGATTCCCAGTACTTC.